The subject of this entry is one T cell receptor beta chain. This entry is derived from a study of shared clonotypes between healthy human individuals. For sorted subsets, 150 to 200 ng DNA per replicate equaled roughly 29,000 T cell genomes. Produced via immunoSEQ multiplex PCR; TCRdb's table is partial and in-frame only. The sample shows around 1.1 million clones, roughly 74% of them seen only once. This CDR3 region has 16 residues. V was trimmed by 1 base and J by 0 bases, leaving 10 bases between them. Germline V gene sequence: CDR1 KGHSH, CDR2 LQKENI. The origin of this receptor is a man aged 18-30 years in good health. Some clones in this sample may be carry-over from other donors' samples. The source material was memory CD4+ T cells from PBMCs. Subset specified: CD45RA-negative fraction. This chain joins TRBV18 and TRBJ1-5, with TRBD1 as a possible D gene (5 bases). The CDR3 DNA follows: TGTGCCAGCTCACCACTACAGGCCGATAGCAATCAGCCCCAGCATTTT. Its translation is CASSPLQADSNQPQHF.